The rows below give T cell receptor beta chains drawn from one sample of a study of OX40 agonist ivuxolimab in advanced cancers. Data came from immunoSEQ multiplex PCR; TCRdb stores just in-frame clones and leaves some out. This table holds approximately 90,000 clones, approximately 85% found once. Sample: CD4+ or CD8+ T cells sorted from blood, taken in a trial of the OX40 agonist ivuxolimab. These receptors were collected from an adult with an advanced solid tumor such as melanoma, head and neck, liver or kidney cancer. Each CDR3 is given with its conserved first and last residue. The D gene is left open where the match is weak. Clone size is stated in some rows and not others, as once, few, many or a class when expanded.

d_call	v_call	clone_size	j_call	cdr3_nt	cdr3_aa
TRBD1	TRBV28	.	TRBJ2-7	TGTGCCAGCGACGACAGGGGGCTTTCCTACGAGCAGTACTTC	CASDDRGLSYEQYF
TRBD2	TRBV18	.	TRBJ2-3	TGTGCCAGCTCACCAGCCGGGACTAGCCACACAGATACGCAGTATTTT	CASSPAGTSHTDTQYF
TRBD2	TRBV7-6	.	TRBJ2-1	TGTGCCAGCAGAGCTTTGCGCGGGAGATACGGGGACAATGAGCAGTTCTTC	CASRALRGRYGDNEQFF
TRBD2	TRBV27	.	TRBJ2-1	TGTGCCAGCAGTGTACTAGCGCGCAATGAGCAGTTCTTC	CASSVLARNEQFF
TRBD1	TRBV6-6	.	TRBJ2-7	TGTGCCAGCAGGGCGACAGGGGGCAACGAGCAGTACTTC	CASRATGGNEQYF
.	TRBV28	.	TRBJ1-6	TGTGCCAGCAGTTTATCGTATACACGAAAATCGTCGGGCAATTCACCCCTCCACTTT	CASSLSYTRKSSGNSPLHF
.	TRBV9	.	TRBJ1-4	TGTGCCAGCAGCGTAGAAGTTGATGATGAAAAACTGTTTTTT	CASSVEVDDEKLFF
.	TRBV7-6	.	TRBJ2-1	TGTGCCAGCAGCTTACGCCAAGCCAGGGGAAATGAGCAGTTCTTC	CASSLRQARGNEQFF
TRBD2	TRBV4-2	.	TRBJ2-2	TGTGCCAGCAGCCAAGAACAGCGGGAGGGCACCGGGGAGCTGTTTTTT	CASSQEQREGTGELFF
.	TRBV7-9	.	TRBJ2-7	TGTGCCAGCAGCTTAGTTTCACAGGCCCTTACCTCTGAGCAGTACTTC	CASSLVSQALTSEQYF
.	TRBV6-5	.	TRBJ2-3	TGTGCCAGCAGTTACCAGGACACAGATACGCAGTATTTT	CASSYQDTDTQYF
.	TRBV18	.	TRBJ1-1	TGTGCCAGCTCACCGGCAGGGCGTGTGAACACTGAAGCTTTCTTT	CASSPAGRVNTEAFF
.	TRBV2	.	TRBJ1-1	TGTGCCAGCAGTGAAGCATCCGTAGCGACTGAAGCTTTCTTT	CASSEASVATEAFF
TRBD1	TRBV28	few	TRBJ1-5	TGTGCCAGCAGCGGGACAGGGGGCCAGCCCCAGCATTTT	CASSGTGGQPQHF
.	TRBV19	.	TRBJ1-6	TGTGCCAGTAAGGTGGGGGGTTTGGATTCACCCCTCCACTTT	CASKVGGLDSPLHF
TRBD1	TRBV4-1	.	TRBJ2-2	TGCGCCAGCAGCCGAGGACAGGGCGAATCCACCGGGGAGCTGTTTTTT	CASSRGQGESTGELFF
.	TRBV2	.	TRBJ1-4	TGTGCCAGCAGCCCCCTTGTTGGAGAAAAACTGTTTTTT	CASSPLVGEKLFF
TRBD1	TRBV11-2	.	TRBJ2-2	TGTGCCAGCAGCAGACGGGACAGGGATCGCACCGGGGAGCTGTTTTTT	CASSRRDRDRTGELFF
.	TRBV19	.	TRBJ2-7	TGTGCCAGTAGTATGGTTGGACCCTACGAGCAGTACTTC	CASSMVGPYEQYF
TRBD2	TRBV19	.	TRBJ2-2	TGTGCCAGCCGTCGCGGGAGGCTAAGGGTGGGCACCGGGGAGCTGTTTTTT	CASRRGRLRVGTGELFF
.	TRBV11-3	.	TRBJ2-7	TGTGCCAGCAGCTTAGAACGGGACACGGGCGGTGAGCAGTACTTC	CASSLERDTGGEQYF
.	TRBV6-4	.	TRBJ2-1	TGTGCCAGCAGTCTATGGGCAGGGGATGAGCAGTTCTTC	CASSLWAGDEQFF
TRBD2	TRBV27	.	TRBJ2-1	TGTGCCAGCAGTTCTCCCTGGCTAGCGGGAATTTACAATGAGCAGTTCTTC	CASSSPWLAGIYNEQFF
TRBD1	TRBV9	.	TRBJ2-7	TGTGCCAGCAGCGTAGGTTACAGGGGAATCGACGAGCAGTACTTC	CASSVGYRGIDEQYF
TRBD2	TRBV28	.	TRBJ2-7	TGTGCCAGCAGTCCCATGCGGGACTACTCCTACGAGCAGTACTTC	CASSPMRDYSYEQYF
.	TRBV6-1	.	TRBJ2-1	TGTGCCAGTGACACTAGAGAGAAGTACAATGAGCAGTTCTTC	CASDTREKYNEQFF
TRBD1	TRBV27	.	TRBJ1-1	TGTGCCAGCAGTTTATGGGGACAGATAAACACTGAAGCTTTCTTT	CASSLWGQINTEAFF
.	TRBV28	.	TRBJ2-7	TGTGCCTGCAGAGGATTTGGCTACGAGCAGTACTTC	CACRGFGYEQYF
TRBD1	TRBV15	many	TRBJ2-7	TGTGCCACCAGCAGCCGGGACAGGCCGGAGCAGTACTTC	CATSSRDRPEQYF
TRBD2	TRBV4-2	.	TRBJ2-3	TGTGCCAGCAGCCAAGAGGGGGTGCTAGCGGGAGGGTTTAGCAGGGATACGCAGTATTTT	CASSQEGVLAGGFSRDTQYF
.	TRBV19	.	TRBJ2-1	TGTGCCAGTAGTCCTGGGGGGCGGAGTGAGCAGTTCTTC	CASSPGGRSEQFF
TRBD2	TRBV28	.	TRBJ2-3	TGTGCCAGCAGTTTCCCCCGGGGGGGAGACACAGATACGCAGTATTTT	CASSFPRGGDTDTQYF
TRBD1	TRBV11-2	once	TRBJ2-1	TGTGCCAGCAGCCATACCGGGACAGGCGGTAACAATGAGCAGTTCTTC	CASSHTGTGGNNEQFF
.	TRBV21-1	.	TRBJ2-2	TGTGCCAGCAGCATCCCTCCCAATTCAGCGATCACCGGGGAGCTGTTTTTT	CASSIPPNSAITGELFF
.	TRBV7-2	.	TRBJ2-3	TGTGCCAGCAACTCGGGAGTCGGTACAGATACGCAGTATTTT	CASNSGVGTDTQYF
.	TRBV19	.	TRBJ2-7	TGTGCCAGTAGTATAGCAGGGATGGGGGCCTACGAGCAGTACTTC	CASSIAGMGAYEQYF
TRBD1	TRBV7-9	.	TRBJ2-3	TGTGCCAGCAGCTTCCCGAGACAGGGGGGCACAGATACGCAGTATTTT	CASSFPRQGGTDTQYF
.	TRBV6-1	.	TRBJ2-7	TGTGCCAGCAGGGACATCGAGCAGTACTTC	CASRDIEQYF
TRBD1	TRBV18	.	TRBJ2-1	TGTGCCAGCTCACCATCCGGGACAGCGAACAATGAGCAGTTCTTC	CASSPSGTANNEQFF
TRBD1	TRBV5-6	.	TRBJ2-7	TGTGCCAGCAGCTGGACAGGGGTTTGGTACGAGCAGTACTTC	CASSWTGVWYEQYF
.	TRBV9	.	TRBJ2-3	TGTGCCAGCAGCCCACAGGGTAACACAGATACGCAGTATTTT	CASSPQGNTDTQYF
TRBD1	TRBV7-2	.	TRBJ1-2	TGTGCCAGCAGCTTCCTAGGGGGACAGTCGTATCTGCGGTATGGCTACACCTTC	CASSFLGGQSYLRYGYTF
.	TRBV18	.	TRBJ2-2	TGTGCCAGCTCACCATTAACAGTGGAGCTGTTTTTT	CASSPLTVELFF
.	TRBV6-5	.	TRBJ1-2	TGTGCCAGCAGTTATATCGGGACGGGTTATGGCTACACCTTC	CASSYIGTGYGYTF
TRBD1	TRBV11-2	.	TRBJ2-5	TGTGCCAGCAGCTTTGGACAGGGAGAGACCCAGTACTTC	CASSFGQGETQYF
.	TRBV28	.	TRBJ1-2	TGTGCCAGCAGTACGGACGCATTAGGGGGCTACACCTTC	CASSTDALGGYTF
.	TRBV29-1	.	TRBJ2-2	TGCAGCGTAGGAGGCTCAGGCAACACCGGGGAGCTGTTTTTT	CSVGGSGNTGELFF
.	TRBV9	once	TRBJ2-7	TGTGCCAGCAGCGTAGATTGGACATTGGGGCCCTACGAGCAGTACTTC	CASSVDWTLGPYEQYF